This TCR beta chain was profiled in a study of CD8 T cells in ankylosing spondylitis. A quantitative 5'-RACE method, one with molecular barcodes, was used to make TCR beta libraries. One entry per CDR3 protein results from TCRdb running MiXCR on the 5' RACE reads. The table includes hundreds of thousands of distinct CDR3 sequences, roughly a tenth detected once. V shed 1 base and J 6 bases; nucleotides not matched to a gene: 6. The CDR3 spans 15 residues. The germline CDR1 and CDR2 sequences are SGHRS and YFSETQ. This clonotype occurred many times. The source of this sequence is a male donor with ankylosing spondylitis or in good health (not recorded which). The sequenced sample consisted of blood, either unsorted or a sorted T cell fraction (not recorded which). The chain couples TRBV5-1 to TRBJ1-5, with 8 bases lining up with TRBD1. CDR3 region: CASSLYGTGAQPQHF. CDR3 in DNA: TGCGCCAGCAGCTTGTATGGGACAGGTGCTCAGCCCCAGCATTTT.